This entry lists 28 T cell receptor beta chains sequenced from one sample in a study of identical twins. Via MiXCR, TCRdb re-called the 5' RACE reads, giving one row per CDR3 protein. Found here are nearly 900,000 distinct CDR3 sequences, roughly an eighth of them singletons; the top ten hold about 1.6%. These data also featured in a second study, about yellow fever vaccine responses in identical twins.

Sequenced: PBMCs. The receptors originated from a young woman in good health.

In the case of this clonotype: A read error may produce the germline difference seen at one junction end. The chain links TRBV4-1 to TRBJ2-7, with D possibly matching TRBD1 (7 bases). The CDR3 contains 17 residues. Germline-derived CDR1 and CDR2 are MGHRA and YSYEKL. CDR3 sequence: CASSQTAGQSSSYERYF. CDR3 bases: TGCGCCAGCAGCCAAACCGCGGGACAGAGTTCTTCATACGAGCGGTACTTC.

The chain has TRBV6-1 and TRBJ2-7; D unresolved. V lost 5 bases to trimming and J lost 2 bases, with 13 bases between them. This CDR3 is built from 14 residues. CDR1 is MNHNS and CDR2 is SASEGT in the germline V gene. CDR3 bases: TGTGCCAGCAGTCCAGTCGGGTTAACCTACGAGCAGTACTTC. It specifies CASSPVGLTYEQYF.

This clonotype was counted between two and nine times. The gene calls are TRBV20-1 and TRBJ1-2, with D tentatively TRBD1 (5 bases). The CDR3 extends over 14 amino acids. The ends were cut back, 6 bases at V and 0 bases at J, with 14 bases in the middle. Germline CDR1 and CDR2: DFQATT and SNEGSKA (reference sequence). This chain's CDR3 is CSARDSSANYGYTF. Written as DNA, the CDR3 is TGCAGTGCCAGGGACTCCTCAGCTAACTATGGCTACACCTTC.

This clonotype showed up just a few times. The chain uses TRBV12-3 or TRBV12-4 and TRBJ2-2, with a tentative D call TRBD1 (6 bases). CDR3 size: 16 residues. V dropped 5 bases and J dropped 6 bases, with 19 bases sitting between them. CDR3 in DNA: TGTGCCAGCAGTAATACTAACAGGGAGAGGGCCGGGGAGCTGTTTTTT. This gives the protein CASSNTNRERAGELFF.

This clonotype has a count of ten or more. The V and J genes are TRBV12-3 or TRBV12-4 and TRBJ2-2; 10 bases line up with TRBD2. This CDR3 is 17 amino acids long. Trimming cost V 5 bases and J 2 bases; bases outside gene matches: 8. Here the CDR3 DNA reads TGTGCCAGCAGTAGACTAGCGGGCGACACAAACACCGGGGAGCTGTTTTTT. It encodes CASSRLAGDTNTGELFF.

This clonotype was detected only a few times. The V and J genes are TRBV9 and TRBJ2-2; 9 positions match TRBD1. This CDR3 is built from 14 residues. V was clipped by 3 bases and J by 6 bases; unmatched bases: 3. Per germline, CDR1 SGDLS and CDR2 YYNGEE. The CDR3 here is CASSAGTGSGELFF. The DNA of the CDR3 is TGTGCCAGCAGCGCGGGGACAGGGTCCGGGGAGCTGTTTTTT.

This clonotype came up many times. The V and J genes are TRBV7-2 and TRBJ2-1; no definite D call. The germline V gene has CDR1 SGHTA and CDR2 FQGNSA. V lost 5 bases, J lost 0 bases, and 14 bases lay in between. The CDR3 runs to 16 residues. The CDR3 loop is CASSPGFPSSYNEQFF. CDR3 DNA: TGTGCCAGCAGCCCTGGGTTCCCGAGCTCCTACAATGAGCAGTTCTTC.

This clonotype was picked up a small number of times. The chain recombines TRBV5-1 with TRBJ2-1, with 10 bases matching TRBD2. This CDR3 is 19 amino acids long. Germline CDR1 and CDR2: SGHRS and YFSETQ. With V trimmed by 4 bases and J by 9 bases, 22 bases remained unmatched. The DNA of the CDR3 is TGCGCCAGCAGCGACAAGCAGGGTTCTCCTAGCGGGAGAAGGGGTGAGCAGTTCTTC. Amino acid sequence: CASSDKQGSPSGRRGEQFF.

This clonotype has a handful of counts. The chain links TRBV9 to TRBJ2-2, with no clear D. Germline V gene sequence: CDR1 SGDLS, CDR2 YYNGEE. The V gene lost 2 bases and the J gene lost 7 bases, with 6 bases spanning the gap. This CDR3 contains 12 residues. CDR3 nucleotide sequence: TGTGCCAGCAGCGTGACGGTCGGGGAGCTGTTTTTT. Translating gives CASSVTVGELFF.

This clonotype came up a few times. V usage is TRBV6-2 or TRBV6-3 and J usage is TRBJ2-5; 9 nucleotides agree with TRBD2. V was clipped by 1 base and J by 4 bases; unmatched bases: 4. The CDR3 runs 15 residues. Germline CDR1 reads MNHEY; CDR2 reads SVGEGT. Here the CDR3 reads CASSYFWRGGETQYF. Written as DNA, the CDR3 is TGTGCCAGCAGTTACTTTTGGCGGGGGGGAGAGACCCAGTACTTC.

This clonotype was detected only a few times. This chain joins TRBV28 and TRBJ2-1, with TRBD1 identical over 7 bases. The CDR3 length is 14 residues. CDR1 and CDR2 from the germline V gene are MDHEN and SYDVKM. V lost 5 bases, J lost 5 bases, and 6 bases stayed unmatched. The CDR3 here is CASSLQGVDNEQFF. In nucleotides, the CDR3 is TGTGCCAGCAGTCTCCAGGGGGTTGACAATGAGCAGTTCTTC.

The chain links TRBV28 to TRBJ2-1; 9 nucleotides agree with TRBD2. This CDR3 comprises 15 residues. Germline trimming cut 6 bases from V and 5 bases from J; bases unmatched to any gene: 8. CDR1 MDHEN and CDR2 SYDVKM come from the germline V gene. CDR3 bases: TGTGCCAGCAGCCCCGGGGCTAGCGGGGACAATGAGCAGTTCTTC. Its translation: CASSPGASGDNEQFF.

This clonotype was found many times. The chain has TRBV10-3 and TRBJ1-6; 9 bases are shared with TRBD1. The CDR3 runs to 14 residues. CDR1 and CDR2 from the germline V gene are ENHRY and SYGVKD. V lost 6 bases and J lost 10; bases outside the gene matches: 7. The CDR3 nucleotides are TGTGCCATCAGAGCGGACAGGGGAAGGTCACCCCTCCACTTT. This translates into CAIRADRGRSPLHF.

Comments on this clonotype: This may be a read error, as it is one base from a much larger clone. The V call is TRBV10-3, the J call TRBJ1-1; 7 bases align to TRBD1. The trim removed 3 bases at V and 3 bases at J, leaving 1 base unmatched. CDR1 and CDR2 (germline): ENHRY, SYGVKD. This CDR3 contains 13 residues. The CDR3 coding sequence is TGTGCCATCAGTGACGACAGGGACACTGAAGCTTTCTTT. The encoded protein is CAISDDRDTEAFF.

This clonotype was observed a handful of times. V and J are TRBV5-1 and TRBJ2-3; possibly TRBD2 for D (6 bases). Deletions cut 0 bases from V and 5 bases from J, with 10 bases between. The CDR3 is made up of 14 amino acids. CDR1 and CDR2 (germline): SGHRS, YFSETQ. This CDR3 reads CASSLAGRVDTQYF. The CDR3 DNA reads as TGCGCCAGCAGCTTGGCCGGGAGAGTAGATACGCAGTATTTT.

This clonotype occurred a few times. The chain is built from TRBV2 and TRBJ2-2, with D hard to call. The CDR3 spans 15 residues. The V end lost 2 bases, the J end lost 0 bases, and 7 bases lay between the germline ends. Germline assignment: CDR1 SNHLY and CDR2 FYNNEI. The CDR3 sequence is CASSELTPNTGELFF. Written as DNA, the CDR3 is TGTGCCAGCAGTGAACTGACACCGAACACCGGGGAGCTGTTTTTT.

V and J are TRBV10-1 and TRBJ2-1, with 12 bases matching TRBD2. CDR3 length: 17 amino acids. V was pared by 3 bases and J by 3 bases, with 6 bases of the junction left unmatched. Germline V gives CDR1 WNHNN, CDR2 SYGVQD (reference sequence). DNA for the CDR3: TGCGCCAGCAGTGATGCTAGCGGGGGGGCCGTCTACAATGAGCAGTTCTTC. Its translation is CASSDASGGAVYNEQFF.

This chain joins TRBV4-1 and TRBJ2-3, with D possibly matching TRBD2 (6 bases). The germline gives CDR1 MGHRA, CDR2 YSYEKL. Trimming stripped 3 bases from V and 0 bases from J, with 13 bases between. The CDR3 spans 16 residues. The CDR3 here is CASSQYQRVSTDTQYF. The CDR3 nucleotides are TGCGCCAGCAGCCAGTACCAGCGGGTGAGCACAGATACGCAGTATTTT.

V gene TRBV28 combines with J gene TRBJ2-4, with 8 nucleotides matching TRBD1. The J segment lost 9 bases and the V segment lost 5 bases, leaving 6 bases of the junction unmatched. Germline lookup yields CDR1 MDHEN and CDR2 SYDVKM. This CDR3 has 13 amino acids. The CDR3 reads CASSLPDRAIQYF. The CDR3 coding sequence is TGTGCCAGCAGTCTGCCGGACAGGGCCATTCAGTACTTC.

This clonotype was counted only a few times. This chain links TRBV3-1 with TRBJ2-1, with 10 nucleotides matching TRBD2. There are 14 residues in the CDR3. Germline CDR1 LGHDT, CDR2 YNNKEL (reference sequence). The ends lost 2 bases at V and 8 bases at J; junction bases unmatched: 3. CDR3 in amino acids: CASSQHSGRDEQFF. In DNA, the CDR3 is TGTGCCAGCAGCCAACACAGCGGGAGGGATGAGCAGTTCTTC.

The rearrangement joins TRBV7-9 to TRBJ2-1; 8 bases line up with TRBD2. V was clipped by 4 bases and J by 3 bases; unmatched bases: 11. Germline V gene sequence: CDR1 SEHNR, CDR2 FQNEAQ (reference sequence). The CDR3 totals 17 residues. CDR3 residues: CASSSLFLAGIYNEQFF. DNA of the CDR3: TGTGCCAGCAGCTCTCTATTCTTAGCGGGAATCTACAATGAGCAGTTCTTC.

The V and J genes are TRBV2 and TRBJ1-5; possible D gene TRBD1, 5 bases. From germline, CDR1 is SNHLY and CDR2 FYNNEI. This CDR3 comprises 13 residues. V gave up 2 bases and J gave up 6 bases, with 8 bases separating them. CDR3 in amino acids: CASSEWGGQPQHF. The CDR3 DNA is TGTGCCAGCAGTGAATGGGGGGGTCAGCCCCAGCATTTT.

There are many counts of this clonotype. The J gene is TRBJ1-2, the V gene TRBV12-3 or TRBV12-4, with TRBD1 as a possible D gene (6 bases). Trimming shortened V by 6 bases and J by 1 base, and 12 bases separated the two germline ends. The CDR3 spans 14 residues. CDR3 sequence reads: CASSQNRDNYGYTF. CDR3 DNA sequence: TGTGCCAGCAGCCAAAACAGGGATAACTATGGCTACACCTTC.

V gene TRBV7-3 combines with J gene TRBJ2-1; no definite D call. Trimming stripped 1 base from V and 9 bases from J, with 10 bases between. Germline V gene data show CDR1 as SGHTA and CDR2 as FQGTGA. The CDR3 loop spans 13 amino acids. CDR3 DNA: TGTGCCAGCAGCTTAAATGGTGGCCTTGAGCAGTTCTTC. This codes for CASSLNGGLEQFF.

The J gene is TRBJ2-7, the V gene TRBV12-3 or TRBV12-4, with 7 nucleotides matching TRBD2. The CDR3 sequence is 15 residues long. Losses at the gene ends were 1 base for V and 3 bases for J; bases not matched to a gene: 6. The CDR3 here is CASSLDGRALYEQYF. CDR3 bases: TGTGCCAGCAGTTTAGATGGGAGGGCCCTCTACGAGCAGTACTTC.

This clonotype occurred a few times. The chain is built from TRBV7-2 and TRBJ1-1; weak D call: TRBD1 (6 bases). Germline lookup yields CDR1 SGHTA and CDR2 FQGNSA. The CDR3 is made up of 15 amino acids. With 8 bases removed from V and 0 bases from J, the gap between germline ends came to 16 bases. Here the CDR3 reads CASSQGGQMNTEAFF. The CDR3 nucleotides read TGTGCCAGCTCCCAGGGAGGACAGATGAACACTGAAGCTTTCTTT.

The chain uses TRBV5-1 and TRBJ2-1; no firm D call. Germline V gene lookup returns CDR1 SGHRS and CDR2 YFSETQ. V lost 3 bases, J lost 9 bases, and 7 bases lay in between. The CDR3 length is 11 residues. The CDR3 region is CASSSQREQFF. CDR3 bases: TGCGCCAGCAGCTCGCAGCGTGAGCAGTTCTTC.

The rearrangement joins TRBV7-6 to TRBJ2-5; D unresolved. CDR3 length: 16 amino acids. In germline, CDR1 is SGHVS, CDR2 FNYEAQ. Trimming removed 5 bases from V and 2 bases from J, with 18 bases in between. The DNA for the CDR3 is TGTGCCAGCAGCCCTTTTATCGACACCCCTCAAGAGACCCAGTACTTC. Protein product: CASSPFIDTPQETQYF.